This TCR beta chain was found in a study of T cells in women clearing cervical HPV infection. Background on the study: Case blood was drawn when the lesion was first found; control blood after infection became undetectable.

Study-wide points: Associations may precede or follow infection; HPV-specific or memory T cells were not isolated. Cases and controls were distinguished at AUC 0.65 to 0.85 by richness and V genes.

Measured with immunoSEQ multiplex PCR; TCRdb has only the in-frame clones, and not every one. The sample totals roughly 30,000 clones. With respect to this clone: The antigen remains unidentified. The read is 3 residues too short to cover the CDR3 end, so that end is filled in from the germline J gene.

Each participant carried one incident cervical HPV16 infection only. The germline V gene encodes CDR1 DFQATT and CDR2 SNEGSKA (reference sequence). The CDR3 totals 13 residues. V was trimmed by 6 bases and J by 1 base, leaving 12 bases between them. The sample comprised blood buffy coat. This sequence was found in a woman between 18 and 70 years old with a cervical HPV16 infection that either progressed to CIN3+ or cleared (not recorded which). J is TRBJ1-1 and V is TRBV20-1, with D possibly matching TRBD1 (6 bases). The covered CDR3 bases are TGCAGTGCACGGACAGATAAGAACACTGAA. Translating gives CSARTDKNTE. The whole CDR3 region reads CSARTDKNTEAFF.